The 18 T cell receptor beta chains below were found in one sample sequenced in a study of CD8+ T cells in alopecia areata. The sequencing template was cDNA reverse transcribed from extracted RNA. The protocol was immunoSEQ multiplex PCR, while the TCRdb copy is restricted to in-frame clones and leaves out a portion. The sample records about 260,000 clones, about 62% being singletons. Noted treatment: oral pan-JAK inhibitor, 5-10 mg twice daily. Material: CD4+ T cells sorted from blood, obtained around week 52, from a patient treated with tofacitinib. The receptors shown here come from a human donor with alopecia areata.

The genes are TRBV7-2 and TRBJ2-7; a weak D match, TRBD2 (5 bases). The CDR3 has 14 residues. Germline loops: CDR1 SGHTA, CDR2 FQGNSA. Trimming took off 6 bases at V and 0 bases at J, with 12 bases between the two ends. The CDR3 DNA is TGTGCCAGCAGACCCGACGGGAACTCCTACGAGCAGTACTTC. Its protein is CASRPDGNSYEQYF.

V gene TRBV30 combines with J gene TRBJ1-2; perhaps TRBD1 as D (6 bases). Deletions cut 5 bases from V and 7 bases from J, with 17 bases between. This CDR3 has 13 amino acids. The germline V gene has CDR1 GTSNPN and CDR2 SVGIG (reference sequence). CDR3 sequence reads: CAWEQGNFGGYTF. CDR3 nucleotides: TGTGCCTGGGAGCAGGGGAATTTTGGTGGCTACACCTTC. The full variable domain, rest sourced from reference TRBV30 and TRBJ1-2, is SQTIHQWPATLVQPVGSPLSLECTVEGTSNPNLYWYRQAAGRGLQLLFYSVGIGQISSEVPQNLSASRPQDRQFILSSKKLLLSDSGFYLCAWEQGNFGGYTFGSGTRLTVV.

This chain connects TRBV5-1 to TRBJ2-7; 8 nucleotides line up with TRBD1. Per the germline V gene, CDR1 is SGHRS and CDR2 is YFSETQ. V lost 3 bases, J lost 4 bases, and 6 bases stayed unmatched. The CDR3 spans 14 residues. CDR3 sequence: CASSSGQEGYEQYF. The CDR3 DNA reads as TGCGCCAGCAGCTCGGGACAGGAAGGATACGAGCAGTACTTC.

This clone has only a few counts. The J gene is TRBJ1-5, the V gene TRBV21-1; TRBD1 is the table's D call and was not checked against the DNA. TRBV21-1 is designated a pseudogene. CDR3 length: 14 residues. The CDR3 spells CASRKAGQYQPQHF. CDR3 DNA: TGTGCCAGCAGAAAAGCTGGACAATATCAGCCCCAGCATTTT.

The rearrangement uses TRBV5-1 and TRBJ2-3; D remains unclear. The germline gives CDR1 SGHRS, CDR2 YFSETQ. V lost 1 base to trimming and J lost 3 bases, with 12 bases between them. CDR3 length: 15 residues. CDR3 residues: CASSLQRMETDTQYF. CDR3 nucleotides: TGCGCCAGCAGCTTGCAAAGGATGGAGACAGATACGCAGTATTTT.

This chain uses TRBV29-1 with TRBJ1-2; unclear D gene. Trimming took off 6 bases at V and 4 bases at J, with 15 bases between the two ends. The CDR3 extends over 13 amino acids. CDR1 is SQVTM, CDR2 ANQGSEA, per germline. The CDR3 DNA follows: TGCAGCGTGGGGTTGGGGATCGGCTATGGCTACACCTTC. It yields the protein CSVGLGIGYGYTF.

The rearrangement uses TRBV7-2 and TRBJ1-2; D is ambiguous. There are 12 residues in the CDR3. Germline lookup yields CDR1 SGHTA and CDR2 FQGNSA. With 3 bases removed from V and 4 bases from J, the gap between germline ends came to 6 bases. CDR3 sequence reads: CASSFRLYGYTF. For the CDR3, the DNA is TGTGCCAGCAGCTTTCGCCTCTATGGCTACACCTTC.

This clone was observed a few times. This chain joins TRBV14 and TRBJ2-1, with TRBD1 matching over 8 bases. Germline V gene data show CDR1 as SGHDN and CDR2 as FVKESK. The V gene end was trimmed by 2 bases and the J gene end by 0 bases; junction bases not matched to a gene: 3. The CDR3 has 16 residues. CDR3 region: CASSQRTGNSYNEQFF. For the CDR3, the DNA is TGTGCCAGCAGCCAAAGGACAGGGAACTCCTACAATGAGCAGTTCTTC.

The V call is TRBV7-2, the J call TRBJ1-6; TRBD1 matches at 7 bases. CDR1 and CDR2 (germline): SGHTA, FQGNSA. CDR3 length equals 12 residues. Unmatched junction bases numbered 4, after V lost 5 bases and J lost 12 bases. Here the CDR3 DNA reads TGTGCCAGCAGCGGACAGGTCGGACCCCTCCACTTT. It codes for CASSGQVGPLHF. Full variable domain (rest looked up from reference TRBV7-2 and TRBJ1-6): GAGVSQSPSNKVTEKGKDVELRCDPISGHTALYWYRQSLGQGLEFLIYFQGNSAPDKSGLPSDRFSAERTGGSVSTLTIQRTQQEDSAVYLCASSGQVGPLHFGNGTRLTVT.

DNA for the CDR3: TGTGCCAGCAGCGTTGGACAGGGATTCGATCAGCCCCAGCATTTT. Protein: CASSVGQGFDQPQHF. This rearrangement joins TRBV9 to TRBJ1-5, with 8 bases that match TRBD1. The J segment lost 5 bases and the V segment lost 2 bases, leaving 6 bases of the junction unmatched. Germline V lookup: CDR1 SGDLS, CDR2 YYNGEE. The CDR3 loop spans 15 amino acids.

The rearrangement links TRBV7-9 to TRBJ1-5; D is uncertain. V lost 0 bases and J 0 bases, leaving 12 bases between the germline ends. This CDR3 is built from 17 residues. CDR1 SEHNR and CDR2 FQNEAQ come from the germline V gene (reference sequence). The CDR3 DNA reads TGTGCCAGCAGCTTAGCGCTTGAGGCGACTAGCAATCAGCCCCAGCATTTT. Translation gives CASSLALEATSNQPQHF.

The genes are TRBV29-1 and TRBJ1-2; TRBD1 matches 7 bases. This CDR3 has 13 amino acids. Germline V gene data show CDR1 as SQVTM and CDR2 as ANQGSEA. V lost 5 bases to trimming and J lost 2 bases; unmatched junction nucleotides: 5. CDR3 sequence (DNA): TGCAGCGTTTGGGAGGGGGCGAACTATGGCTACACCTTC. This gives the protein CSVWEGANYGYTF.

The V call is TRBV10-3, the J call TRBJ1-5; TRBD1 aligns across 7 bases. With V trimmed by 11 bases and J by 2 bases, 12 bases remained unmatched. From germline, CDR1 is ENHRY and CDR2 SYGVKD. The CDR3 extends over 15 amino acids. The CDR3 protein is CAARQGLAGNQPQHF. The CDR3 DNA sequence: TGTGCCGCAAGACAGGGTCTCGCGGGCAATCAGCCCCAGCATTTT.

This clone has only one observation. This rearrangement joins TRBV5-1 to TRBJ1-1, with D maybe TRBD1 (6 bases). Deletions cut 5 bases from V and 0 bases from J, with 11 bases between. CDR1 is SGHRS and CDR2 is YFSETQ in the germline V gene. The CDR3 extends over 14 amino acids. CDR3 bases: TGCGCCAGCAGAAAGGGGGACCTGAACACTGAAGCTTTCTTT. Its protein is CASRKGDLNTEAFF.

This clone was counted a few times. V is TRBV11-2 and J is TRBJ2-2, with 8 bases matching TRBD1. Trimming removed 5 bases from V and 9 bases from J; junction bases left unmatched: 8. The CDR3 contains 14 residues. In germline, CDR1 is SGHAT, CDR2 FQNNGV. CDR3 sequence: CASSKTGDLRELFF. CDR3 DNA: TGTGCCAGCAGCAAGACAGGGGATTTGAGGGAGCTGTTTTTT.

This chain uses TRBV30 with TRBJ2-5, with 8 bases lining up with TRBD1. CDR1 is GTSNPN, CDR2 SVGIG, per germline (reference sequence). Trimming cost V 0 bases and J 7 bases; bases outside gene matches: 7. This CDR3 is 14 amino acids long. The CDR3 loop reads CAWSVPGGLGTQYF. In nucleotides, the CDR3 is TGTGCCTGGAGTGTACCAGGGGGCTTGGGGACCCAGTACTTC.

V usage is TRBV2 and J usage is TRBJ2-3; 9 positions agree with TRBD2. Germline V CDR1 and CDR2: SNHLY, FYNNEI. V was clipped by 5 bases and J by 4 bases; unmatched bases: 4. This CDR3 is built from 14 residues. Here the CDR3 DNA reads TGTGCCAGCAGTTTAGCGGGGGAGGCAGATACGCAGTATTTT. Its translation is CASSLAGEADTQYF.

The J gene is TRBJ2-7, the V gene TRBV7-2; the D gene is possibly TRBD2 (6 bases). The V and J ends lost 1 base and 7 bases respectively, with 17 bases between them. Germline CDR1 is SGHTA and CDR2 is FQGNSA. This CDR3 has 15 residues. CDR3 protein: CASSLDAGLAKEQYF. In DNA form, the CDR3 reads TGTGCCAGCAGCTTAGACGCGGGGTTGGCTAAGGAGCAGTACTTC.